This T cell receptor beta chain is drawn from a study of blood T cell repertoires in COVID-19. Study-level information: The samples span acute and convalescent COVID-19 from the United States, Italy and Spain. T cells, B-cell-depleted T cells, or PBMCs supplied cDNA or gDNA.

Study processing details: Reference gene primers were amplified, and this amplification served to estimate nucleated cell counts. The data were produced by immunoSEQ multiplex PCR, yet TCRdb's version contains in-frame clones alone and is incomplete. V and J calls and clone size are as listed in that table; D and trimming were resolved from the DNA. The table lists 120,000 or so clones, 70% to 90% of them singletons. The CDR3 loop spans 16 amino acids. Germline V gene data show CDR1 as WNHNN and CDR2 as SYGVQD (reference sequence). With V trimmed by 4 bases and J by 3 bases, 10 bases remained unmatched.

The genes are TRBV10-1 and TRBJ2-3; 7 bases match TRBD1. The sequenced material came from peripheral blood. This sequence was found in a man aged 45 to 65 with acute or convalescent COVID-19. The CDR3 nucleotides are TGCGCCAGCAGTGGTGCGACAGGGTGGGCAACAGATACGCAGTATTTT. It is translated as CASSGATGWATDTQYF.